The rows below give T cell receptor beta chains drawn from one sample of a study of blood T cell repertoires in COVID-19. Profiling relied on immunoSEQ multiplex PCR, and the TCRdb table lists in-frame clones only, not all of them. Among over 200,000 clones, 65% to 85% were seen once, and the ten largest hold approximately 5.9%. Sequenced: peripheral blood. These TCRs come from an elderly man with acute or convalescent COVID-19. The CDR3 runs from the conserved cysteine through the conserved F or W. A D gene is named only where the DNA matches it firmly.

TRBJ2-2 | TRBV6-1 | - | CASSEVRGELFF
TRBJ1-1 | TRBV11-1 | - | CASSLRFLREGTEAFF
TRBJ2-1 | TRBV12-3/TRBV12-4 | - | CASSQGTYNEQFF
TRBJ1-2 | TRBV19 | TRBD1 | CASSGTESNYGYTF
TRBJ2-3 | TRBV5-5 | - | CASSPTAVGLSTDTQYF
TRBJ1-2 | TRBV29-1 | - | CSVGSRTEGYTF
TRBJ1-6 | TRBV6-4 | - | CASSVTGFNSPLHF
TRBJ2-5 | TRBV18 | TRBD2 | CASSPSGSRGETQYF
TRBJ1-6 | TRBV9 | TRBD1 | CASSVEPTGEYSPLHF
TRBJ2-5 | TRBV6-8 | - | CASSYGAGTTPGETQYF
TRBJ1-2 | TRBV28 | - | CASSFLGQDYGYTF
TRBJ2-7 | TRBV5-8 | TRBD1 | CASSSSEGQGIGQYF
TRBJ2-4 | TRBV29-1 | TRBD1 | CSVAQRTGSLSKNIQYF
TRBJ1-1 | TRBV3-1/TRBV3-2 | - | CASSLSRGTEAFF
TRBJ1-2 | TRBV6-5 | - | CASKGVLFYGYTF
TRBJ2-7 | TRBV5-1 | TRBD2 | CASSSGGAVQYF
TRBJ2-1 | TRBV19 | TRBD2 | CASSIEEPGLLFRDEQFF
TRBJ2-1 | TRBV19 | TRBD2 | CASSVWTSGRGHYNEQFF
TRBJ2-7 | TRBV5-5 | - | CASSLWPGQPYEQYF
TRBJ2-5 | TRBV5-1 | - | CASSFSNQETQYF
TRBJ1-6 | TRBV18 | TRBD1 | CASSPRTGDSPLHF
TRBJ2-1 | TRBV4-2 | TRBD2 | CASSQHPTSGNQAYNEQFF
TRBJ2-7 | TRBV6-5 | TRBD2 | CASNEGGLDYEQYF
TRBJ2-5 | TRBV2 | - | CASSEGNTFGAQETQYF
TRBJ2-2 | TRBV18 | TRBD1 | CASSLEQGAAGELFF
TRBJ1-6 | TRBV28 | - | CASSLTPGPSPLHF
TRBJ2-4 | TRBV5-6 | TRBD1 | CASSLRGQVVNIQYF
TRBJ2-5 | TRBV27 | TRBD2 | CASSSSGSGYQETQYF
TRBJ2-3 | TRBV19 | - | CASSIGGFLTDTQYF
TRBJ2-1 | TRBV28 | - | CASKLRDISYNEQFF
TRBJ2-1 | TRBV6-5 | - | CATLRRGLNNEQFF
TRBJ1-6 | TRBV9 | TRBD1 | CASSVRGTGDSPLHF
TRBJ2-7 | TRBV28 | TRBD1 | CASRPGTGSNEQYF
TRBJ2-5 | TRBV5-8 | - | CASRQVKETQYF
TRBJ1-6 | TRBV12-3/TRBV12-4 | - | CASSFLYSPLHF
TRBJ2-3 | TRBV11-2 | TRBD2 | CASSQGTSGGVTDTQYF
TRBJ1-1 | TRBV18 | TRBD1 | CASSPGTGNTEAFF
TRBJ2-1 | TRBV21-1 | - | CASSKGIGRQGLGDEQFF
TRBJ1-2 | TRBV5-4 | - | CASSLAGQGGGYTF
TRBJ1-2 | TRBV6-6 | - | CASNPGGDNYGYTF
TRBJ2-3 | TRBV9 | - | CARPRSKNSTDTQYF
TRBJ2-4 | TRBV28 | TRBD2 | CASSLPTGTIRAHIQYF
TRBJ1-2 | TRBV5-1 | - | CASSSGDGYTF
TRBJ2-1 | TRBV7-9 | TRBD2 | CASSSGLAGETEQFF
TRBJ2-3 | TRBV5-1 | - | CASSLGSGADTQYF
TRBJ2-6 | TRBV5-1 | TRBD1 | CASSLGFQGAHYAWANVLTF
TRBJ2-1 | TRBV30 | TRBD2 | CAWTLRGTSGEQFF
TRBJ2-1 | TRBV7-2 | TRBD2 | CASSLGRASGHNEQFF
TRBJ2-7 | TRBV5-1 | TRBD1 | CASSRTGPSVYEQYF
TRBJ2-2 | TRBV6-5 | TRBD2 | CASSSERGWDAGELFF
TRBJ2-6 | TRBV6-1 | - | CASSELQTSSGANVLTF
TRBJ2-5 | TRBV19 | TRBD1 | CASSTDRGETQYF
TRBJ2-1 | TRBV30 | - | CARRSTGYNEQFF
TRBJ2-7 | TRBV18 | TRBD2 | CASSPTSGRGSYF
TRBJ2-3 | TRBV7-3 | TRBD2 | CASSLLAGGQDTQYF
TRBJ2-5 | TRBV18 | TRBD2 | CASSPTGTSGRGETQYF
TRBJ1-2 | TRBV18 | - | CASSPSRDAGYTF
TRBJ1-3 | TRBV28 | - | CASSRTGLLSGNTIYF